The clone carrying this TCR beta chain showed up just once. The antigen is undetermined. TCRdb passed the 5' RACE reads through MiXCR, listing each CDR3 protein once. The table shows fewer than 700,000 distinct CDR3 sequences, with about 22% occurring only once. Trimming cost V 3 bases and J 5 bases, with 7 bases left between them. The germline V gene has CDR1 KGHSH and CDR2 LQKENI. The CDR3 is 12 amino acids. The source of the sample is a study of T-cell memory formation after mild COVID-19. Whole-study findings and limits: Shrinking CD4+ clones resided mostly in CM and EM, and CD8+ ones in EMRA. Pre-infection memory contained some responding clones, which suggested that cross-reactive memory had joined.

The rearrangement joins TRBV18 to TRBJ1-2; D ambiguous. The TCR comes from an adult woman who had mild COVID-19 (a few samples of this study predate the infection). Cell type and time point are not known. The sequenced sample was PBMCs or a T cell subset sorted from them (not recorded which). The DNA of the CDR3 is TGTGCCAGCTCACCCCATACGTATGGCTACACCTTC. Translating gives CASSPHTYGYTF.